The 26 T cell receptor beta chains below were found in one sample sequenced in a study of blood T cell repertoires in COVID-19. Generated by immunoSEQ multiplex PCR, the TCRdb table keeps only in-frame clones and is missing some. The repertoire includes some 250,000 clones, 85% to 90% of them detected once, and 5.5% to 7.5% sits in the top ten. Input material: peripheral blood. These receptors were taken from a woman between 65 and 79 years old with active or convalescent COVID-19.

CDR3 coding DNA: TGTGCCAGCAAGGGACAGAACACCGGGGAGCTGTTTTTT. Translated, it gives CASKGQNTGELFF. J is TRBJ2-2 and V is TRBV12-3 or TRBV12-4; D perhaps matches TRBD1 (6 bases). The CDR3 extends over 13 amino acids. Trimming cost V 7 bases and J 1 base, with 7 bases left between them.

This chain connects TRBV3-1 (or the pseudogene TRBV3-2) to TRBJ1-6, with a tentative D call TRBD1 (5 bases). Trimming took 1 base from V and 7 from J, leaving 11 bases between them. The CDR3 spans 15 residues. CDR1 LGHDT and CDR2 YNNKEL come from the germline V gene (reference sequence). This CDR3 is CASSQGRGSNSPLHF. The DNA for the CDR3 is TGTGCCAGCAGCCAAGGGCGGGGGAGCAATTCACCCCTCCACTTT.

The rearrangement joins TRBV6-5 to TRBJ1-5, with 9 bases identical to TRBD1. The CDR3 has 14 amino acids. V trimming: 8 bases; J trimming: 4 bases; junction bases outside the gene matches: 6. Germline assignment: CDR1 MNHEY and CDR2 SVGAGI. CDR3 sequence reads: CASGPGTGNQPQHF. In DNA, the CDR3 is TGTGCCAGCGGCCCAGGGACAGGGAATCAGCCCCAGCATTTT.

The V and J genes are TRBV27 and TRBJ2-4; TRBD2 aligns across 7 bases. CDR3 length equals 16 residues. The J segment lost 5 bases and the V segment lost 5 bases, leaving 12 bases of the junction unmatched. Germline V gene sequence: CDR1 MNHEY, CDR2 SMNVEV (reference sequence). CDR3 loop: CASSRFQTSFENIQYF. The CDR3 DNA follows: TGTGCCAGCAGTCGATTTCAGACTAGCTTCGAAAACATTCAGTACTTC.

The V and J genes are TRBV18 and TRBJ1-6; D is unclear. CDR3 length: 14 residues. With 2 bases removed from V and 9 bases from J, the gap between germline ends came to 11 bases. From germline, CDR1 is KGHSH and CDR2 LQKENI. This CDR3 is CASSPTKSTSPLHF. The CDR3 DNA is TGTGCCAGCTCACCAACGAAGAGCACTTCACCCCTCCACTTT.

The CDR3, as DNA: TGTGCCAGCAGCCAAGAGGGGGGACAGGGCTATGGCTACACCTTC. As protein: CASSQEGGQGYGYTF. This chain joins TRBV4-2 and TRBJ1-2; TRBD1 matches 9 bases. The CDR3 spans 15 residues. V lost 0 bases and J lost 4; bases outside the gene matches: 3. Looked up from germline, CDR1 is LGHNA and CDR2 is YNFKEQ.

This CDR3 is CASSYTTGSGANVLTF. For the CDR3, the DNA is TGTGCCAGCAGTTACACCACAGGTTCTGGGGCCAACGTCCTGACTTTC. The rearrangement uses TRBV6-5 and TRBJ2-6; D possibly corresponds to TRBD1 (5 bases). V lost 2 bases and J lost 1, with 9 bases in between. CDR1 is MNHEY, CDR2 SVGAGI, per germline. This CDR3 contains 16 residues.

This clone was seen more than once but under ten times. This chain links TRBV27 with TRBJ1-5; 8 nucleotides line up with TRBD1. Germline assignment: CDR1 MNHEY and CDR2 SMNVEV (reference sequence). This CDR3 is built from 14 residues. The V gene end was trimmed by 6 bases and the J gene end by 4 bases; junction bases not matched to a gene: 5. In DNA form, the CDR3 reads TGTGCCAGCAGGTACGGACAGGGAAATCAGCCCCAGCATTTT. Translating it yields CASRYGQGNQPQHF.

The chain employs TRBV6-2 or TRBV6-3 and TRBJ2-5, with D possibly being TRBD2 (6 bases). The V and J ends lost 4 bases and 2 bases respectively, with 20 bases between them. Germline CDR1 is MNHEY and CDR2 is SVGEGT. The CDR3 runs 17 residues. The CDR3 DNA follows: TGTGCCAGCAGTTCAGGACACCTACCGGGACTTCAAGAGACCCAGTACTTC. Translation gives CASSSGHLPGLQETQYF.

This chain joins TRBV6-2 or TRBV6-3 and TRBJ2-3; 7 bases align to TRBD2. V lost 0 bases, J lost 3 bases, and 3 bases stayed unmatched. In germline, CDR1 is MNHEY, CDR2 SVGEGT. This CDR3 is 15 amino acids long. CDR3 residues: CASSYSGGRTDTQYF. CDR3 coding DNA: TGTGCCAGCAGTTACTCGGGGGGGAGGACAGATACGCAGTATTTT.

V is TRBV9 and J is TRBJ2-3; no clear D. Trimming removed 3 bases at V and 3 bases at J, with 17 bases between. CDR3 length: 16 residues. Germline V gives CDR1 SGDLS, CDR2 YYNGEE. CDR3: CASSGSAVLRTDTQYF. CDR3 in DNA: TGTGCCAGCAGCGGGTCAGCAGTTCTCAGGACAGATACGCAGTATTTT.

This chain links TRBV5-1 with TRBJ1-1; 7 bases are shared with TRBD1. The ends lost 4 bases at V and 5 bases at J; junction bases unmatched: 14. The germline CDR1 and CDR2 sequences are SGHRS and YFSETQ. The CDR3 runs to 16 residues. In DNA form, the CDR3 reads TGCGCCAGCAGCGTCGGCCGGACAGGCCCTGGGACTGAAGCTTTCTTT. Translated: CASSVGRTGPGTEAFF.

This sequence joins TRBV12-5 and TRBJ2-1, with a weak D call TRBD1 (6 bases). Deletions cut 0 bases from V and 3 bases from J, with 27 bases between. The CDR3 loop spans 21 amino acids. Germline loops: CDR1 LGHNT, CDR2 FRNRAP. CDR3 protein: CASGLVGGGSGQPYHYNEQFF. The CDR3 nucleotides are TGTGCTAGTGGTTTGGTTGGTGGTGGTTCAGGACAGCCTTACCACTACAATGAGCAGTTCTTC. Full variable domain (remainder filled in from reference TRBV12-5 and TRBJ2-1): DARVTQTPRHKVTEMGQEVTMRCQPILGHNTVFWYRQTMMQGLELLAYFRNRAPLDDSGMPKDRFSAEMPDATLATLKIQPSEPRDSAVYFCASGLVGGGSGQPYHYNEQFFGPGTRLTVL.

This rearrangement joins TRBV5-6 to TRBJ1-1; 7 positions agree with TRBD1. Germline V gene lookup returns CDR1 SGHDT and CDR2 YYEEEE. V was pared by 1 base and J by 6 bases, with 6 bases of the junction left unmatched. The CDR3 runs to 14 residues. CDR3 region: CASSLWGQSAEAFF. As DNA, the CDR3 is TGTGCCAGCAGCTTGTGGGGACAGAGCGCTGAAGCTTTCTTT.

The rearrangement uses TRBV5-8 and TRBJ2-7, with D uncertain. V lost 2 bases and J lost 7, with 19 bases in between. The CDR3 extends over 15 amino acids. The germline V gene encodes CDR1 SGHTS and CDR2 YDEGEE. Written as DNA, the CDR3 is TGTGCCAGCAGCTTTTTGGCAGGTATACCTGGGGAGCAGTACTTC. It yields the protein CASSFLAGIPGEQYF. Complete variable domain (other parts from reference TRBV5-8 and TRBJ2-7): EAGVTQSPTHLIKTRGQQATLRCSPISGHTSVYWYQQALGLGLQFLLWYDEGEERNRGNFPPRFSGRQFPNYSSELNVNALELEDSALYLCASSFLAGIPGEQYFGPGTRLTVT.

The chain couples TRBV5-6 to TRBJ1-5; D not certain. CDR1 and CDR2 (germline): SGHDT, YYEEEE. V lost 5 bases to trimming and J lost 1 base, with 4 bases between them. CDR3 length: 12 amino acids. This CDR3 reads CASSVSNQPQHF. The DNA for the CDR3 is TGTGCCAGCAGTGTAAGCAATCAGCCCCAGCATTTT.

The chain links TRBV11-2 to TRBJ1-2; 8 bases fit TRBD1. The germline V gene encodes CDR1 SGHAT and CDR2 FQNNGV. The CDR3 spans 18 residues. After removal of 7 bases from V and 0 bases from J, the junction contained 16 bases not matched to a gene. This CDR3 reads CASTFRGPGQGTNYGYTF. In nucleotides, the CDR3 is TGTGCCAGCACCTTTAGAGGTCCCGGACAGGGCACTAACTATGGCTACACCTTC.

This clone occurred a few times. J is TRBJ2-1 and V is TRBV9, with D possibly being TRBD2 (7 bases). The CDR3 is 16 residues long. Germline CDR1 SGDLS, CDR2 YYNGEE. V lost 1 base and J lost 7, with 18 bases in between. The DNA for the CDR3 is TGTGCCAGCAGCGTAAACGCGGGGGCCCATCAAAATGAGCAGTTCTTC. Translated: CASSVNAGAHQNEQFF.

The chain joins TRBV3-1 (or the pseudogene TRBV3-2) to TRBJ2-1, with 10 bases that match TRBD2. This CDR3 has 15 residues. In germline, CDR1 is LGHDT, CDR2 YNNKEL (reference sequence). V lost 6 bases, J lost 9 bases, and 11 bases stayed unmatched. CDR3 DNA sequence: TGTGCCAGCAGGCTAGCGGGGGCCCTTCGGGCTGAGCAGTTCTTC. Translated: CASRLAGALRAEQFF.

The V and J genes are TRBV29-1 and TRBJ1-1; D is possibly TRBD1 (5 bases). Germline CDR1 is SQVTM and CDR2 is ANQGSEA. The length of the CDR3 is 13 residues. V gave up 3 bases and J gave up 1 base, with 9 bases separating them. The CDR3 spells CSVDQGGNTEAFF. CDR3 nucleotide sequence: TGCAGCGTTGATCAGGGAGGGAACACTGAAGCTTTCTTT.

The V gene is TRBV4-3, the J gene TRBJ1-1, with D maybe TRBD1 (5 bases). The germline V and J ends were trimmed by 1 base and 9 bases, with 12 bases remaining between them. The germline V gene encodes CDR1 LGHNA and CDR2 YSLEER. This CDR3 has 13 amino acids. CDR3 bases: TGCGCCAGCAGCCAAGTTGGGGCAGGGAAAGCTTTCTTT. Residues: CASSQVGAGKAFF.

The chain employs TRBV11-3 and TRBJ2-1, with D tentatively TRBD2 (5 bases). Per germline, CDR1 SGHNT and CDR2 YENEEA. The CDR3 runs to 15 residues. V was clipped by 1 base and J by 1 base, with 8 bases between them. CDR3 loop: CASSLGRLSYNEQFF. CDR3 coding DNA: TGTGCCAGCAGCTTAGGGAGGCTGTCCTACAATGAGCAGTTCTTC.

This rearrangement joins TRBV2 to TRBJ1-2; D is undetermined. Trimming took 1 base from V and 8 from J, leaving 11 bases between them. CDR1 SNHLY and CDR2 FYNNEI come from the germline V gene. This CDR3 has 13 residues. CDR3 nucleotides: TGTGCCAGCAGTGAAGAAGTCGCTGAGGGCTACACCTTC. Its protein product is CASSEEVAEGYTF.

The chain recombines TRBV7-9 with TRBJ1-2; 9 bases map to TRBD1. The CDR3 is 17 amino acids. V trimming: 4 bases; J trimming: 4 bases; junction bases outside the gene matches: 13. CDR1 and CDR2 from the germline V gene are SEHNR and FQNEAQ (reference sequence). The CDR3 nucleotides are TGTGCCAGCAGCTCGCTATCGGACAGGGGCAGTATCTATGGCTACACCTTC. This encodes CASSSLSDRGSIYGYTF.

The V call is TRBV5-4, the J call TRBJ1-2; D is unclear. The germline V and J ends were trimmed by 4 bases and 0 bases, with 16 bases remaining between them. CDR3 length: 16 amino acids. The germline V gene encodes CDR1 SGHNT and CDR2 YYREEE (reference sequence). CDR3 residues: CASSPRGERANYGYTF. The CDR3 nucleotides read TGTGCCAGCAGCCCTCGAGGCGAAAGAGCTAACTATGGCTACACCTTC. The full variable domain, in which reference TRBV5-4 and TRBJ1-2 provide the parts outside the CDR3, is ETGVTQSPTHLIKTRGQQVTLRCSSQSGHNTVSWYQQALGQGPQFIFQYYREEENGRGNFPPRFSGLQFPNYSSELNVNALELDDSALYLCASSPRGERANYGYTFGSGTRLTVV.

This chain links TRBV5-1 with TRBJ2-2; 9 nucleotides align to TRBD2. There are 14 residues in the CDR3. Germline values: CDR1 SGHRS, CDR2 YFSETQ. Germline trimming cut 4 bases from V and 7 bases from J; bases unmatched to any gene: 5. The CDR3 reads CASSPGLAHGELFF. CDR3 coding DNA: TGCGCCAGCAGCCCCGGACTAGCGCACGGGGAGCTGTTTTTT.